This TCR beta chain appears in the sequencing data of a study of persistence of HIV-infected CD4 T cells. Study overall: Two participants gave one leukapheresis sample; others gave up to roughly 180 mL blood repeatedly.

Cells were stimulated with CMV-infected fibroblast lysates at roughly 10 ug/mL. CD4+ T cells upregulating both CD40 ligand and CD69 were sorted as responding cells. For this clone: Its cognate antigen is unknown.

Overall study results and limits: Antigen-responding cells were enriched for degenerate expanded CDR3beta sequences. TCRbeta richness was lower in CMV- and Gag-responding cells than in anti-CD3/anti-CD28-responding cells.

This was the immunoSEQ version 4 assay in survey mode. Each sample used up to 1 ug genomic DNA diluted to roughly 10 ng/uL. Generated by immunoSEQ multiplex PCR, the TCRdb table keeps only in-frame clones and is missing some. In the table there are some 13,000 clones, approximately 71% of which are singletons. The source was CD4+ T cells sorted from PBMCs after approximately 20-hour stimulation, collected from a patient who received antiretroviral therapy. This receptor was identified in an adult man with HIV who was CMV-seropositive.

CDR3 protein: CASSLRLPGANVLTF. The CDR3 DNA is TGTGCCAGCAGTTTACGGTTACCTGGGGCCAACGTCCTGACTTTC. The chain combines TRBV28 with TRBJ2-6; D unresolved. Trimming took 2 bases from V and 2 from J, leaving 7 bases between them. CDR1 and CDR2 from the germline V gene are MDHEN and SYDVKM. CDR3 length: 15 amino acids.